Shown below are 29 T cell receptor beta chains from a single sample sequenced in a study of a mutant IDH1 vaccine in newly diagnosed glioma. Time point indicated: baseline, week 1 (first vaccination visit). Noted treatment: pre-vaccination baseline after standard-of-care therapy. Generated by immunoSEQ multiplex PCR, the TCRdb table keeps only in-frame clones and is missing some. The table includes approximately 35,000 clones, approximately 90% detected once. The sequenced sample was PBMCs, obtained from a glioma patient treated with radiotherapy, temozolomide or both. These receptors were collected from a woman between 35 and 50 years old with glioma.

V is TRBV7-2 and J is TRBJ1-6; D uncertain. This CDR3 contains 15 residues. Trimming shortened V by 5 bases and J by 10 bases, and 18 bases separated the two germline ends. The germline V gene has CDR1 SGHTA and CDR2 FQGNSA. For the CDR3, the DNA is TGTGCCAGCAGCCCCCCGTTTGGGGTATTATCACCCCTCCACTTT. It is translated as CASSPPFGVLSPLHF.

The chain uses TRBV5-1 and TRBJ1-1; no clear D gene. Trimming shortened V by 2 bases and J by 0 bases, and 5 bases separated the two germline ends. In germline, CDR1 is SGHRS, CDR2 YFSETQ. This CDR3 contains 13 residues. CDR3 region: CASSLQLNTEAFF. In DNA form, the CDR3 reads TGCGCCAGCAGCTTACAGCTGAACACTGAAGCTTTCTTT.

The chain employs TRBV5-1 and TRBJ2-1; 9 bases align to TRBD1. The V and J ends lost 4 bases and 7 bases, in that order; junction bases with no gene match: 9. CDR3 size: 15 residues. Germline V gene data show CDR1 as SGHRS and CDR2 as YFSETQ. CDR3 in amino acids: CASSLGSGQGNEQFF. The CDR3 DNA is TGCGCCAGCAGCCTGGGTAGCGGACAGGGGAATGAGCAGTTCTTC.

The J gene is TRBJ1-6, the V gene TRBV18; unclear D gene. V dropped 4 bases and J dropped 4 bases, with 8 bases sitting between them. Germline values: CDR1 KGHSH, CDR2 LQKENI. The CDR3 is 14 amino acids. CDR3 residues: CASSLTEYNSPLHF. In DNA form, the CDR3 reads TGTGCCAGCTCACTTACAGAGTATAATTCACCCCTCCACTTT.

V is TRBV6-6 and J is TRBJ1-1; D possibly corresponds to TRBD1 (6 bases). This CDR3 contains 13 residues. Trimming cost V 4 bases and J 5 bases, with 11 bases left between them. CDR1 MNHNY and CDR2 SVGAGI come from the germline V gene (reference sequence). The CDR3 sequence: CASSSQGRTEAFF. The CDR3 nucleotides are TGTGCCAGCAGTTCGCAGGGGAGGACTGAAGCTTTCTTT.

The rearrangement uses TRBV7-9 and TRBJ2-3; D might be TRBD1 (5 bases). This CDR3 spans 15 amino acids. With 5 bases removed from V and 2 bases from J, the gap between germline ends came to 14 bases. Germline CDR1 reads SEHNR; CDR2 reads FQNEAQ (reference sequence). The chain's CDR3 is CASSPSQGITDTQYF. The DNA of the CDR3 is TGTGCCAGCAGCCCTAGTCAGGGAATCACAGATACGCAGTATTTT.

This rearrangement joins TRBV4-1 to TRBJ1-5; unclear D gene. V was shortened by 0 bases and J by 3 bases, with 15 bases between the two germline ends. This CDR3 region has 17 residues. Per the germline V gene, CDR1 is MGHRA and CDR2 is YSYEKL. CDR3 amino acids: CASSQDPFNRFNQPQHF. CDR3 bases: TGCGCCAGCAGCCAAGATCCCTTTAACCGATTCAATCAGCCCCAGCATTTT.

This chain joins TRBV7-2 and TRBJ1-6; D is unclear. The V gene's germline CDR1 is SGHTA and CDR2 FQGNSA. This CDR3 region has 17 residues. Deletions cut 0 bases from V and 3 bases from J, with 12 bases between. In nucleotides, the CDR3 is TGTGCCAGCAGCTTAGCCACGACAAGTCTCTATAATTCACCCCTCCACTTT. Protein sequence: CASSLATTSLYNSPLHF.

This rearrangement joins TRBV29-1 to TRBJ2-5, with 7 positions matching TRBD1. The CDR3 has 13 amino acids. Trimming took 8 bases from V and 5 from J; bases not matched to a gene: 11. The germline V gene encodes CDR1 SQVTM and CDR2 ANQGSEA. The DNA of the CDR3 is TGCAGCCTACAACAGGGGCCTTGGGAGACCCAGTACTTC. Its protein is CSLQQGPWETQYF. Looking up the rest from reference TRBV29-1 and TRBJ2-5 gives the full variable domain: SAVISQKPSRDICQRGTSLTIQCQVDSQVTMMFWYRQQPGQSLTLIATANQGSEATYESGFVIDKFPISRPNLTFSTLTVSNMSPEDSSIYLCSLQQGPWETQYFGPGTRLLVL.

The chain is built from TRBV6-5 and TRBJ2-7; D may correspond to TRBD1 or TRBD2 (5 bases each). With 3 bases removed from V and 2 bases from J, the gap between germline ends came to 14 bases. This CDR3 region has 15 residues. Germline V gene lookup returns CDR1 MNHEY and CDR2 SVGAGI. CDR3 in DNA: TGTGCCAGCAGTTATCGGGGCGAACCCCCCTACGAGCAGTACTTC. This sequence encodes CASSYRGEPPYEQYF.

This sequence joins TRBV30 and TRBJ1-5, with D uncertain. The CDR3 contains 14 residues. V lost 1 base, J lost 5 bases, and 12 bases lay in between. Germline V gene data show CDR1 as GTSNPN and CDR2 as SVGIG (reference sequence). The CDR3 DNA is TGTGCCTGGAGTGCTGGGCGGGGATATCAGCCCCAGCATTTT. Protein: CAWSAGRGYQPQHF.

Only one count was recorded for this clone. V is TRBV5-6 and J is TRBJ2-3, with D perhaps matching TRBD1 or TRBD2 (5 bases each). The CDR3 spans 15 residues. V was pared by 4 bases and J by 3 bases, with 15 bases between. CDR1 is SGHDT and CDR2 is YYEEEE in the germline V gene. The CDR3 DNA reads TGTGCCAGCAGCCGGTGGGACCCGTGGACAGATACGCAGTATTTT. Its translation is CASSRWDPWTDTQYF.

CDR3 coding DNA: TGTGCCAGCAGTGGACAGGCCAGCAATCAGCCCCAGCATTTT. Translated, it gives CASSGQASNQPQHF. This chain uses TRBV2 with TRBJ1-5; the D gene is possibly TRBD1 (6 bases). CDR3 length: 14 amino acids. Germline V gene data show CDR1 as SNHLY and CDR2 as FYNNEI. Trimming left V 4 bases short and J 1 base short, with 8 bases between.

The genes are TRBV5-4 and TRBJ1-2, with 8 bases fitting TRBD1. Losses at the gene ends were 0 bases for V and 8 bases for J; bases not matched to a gene: 12. This CDR3 spans 16 amino acids. CDR1 is SGHNT, CDR2 YYREEE, per germline (reference sequence). The CDR3 sequence is CASSLVPGQATTGYTF. CDR3 nucleotide sequence: TGTGCCAGCAGCTTGGTACCGGGACAGGCCACGACCGGCTACACCTTC.

For the CDR3, the DNA is TGCGCCAGCCGAATAGCCGGGGAGCTGTTTTTT. The encoded protein is CASRIAGELFF. The chain couples TRBV10-2 to TRBJ2-2; the D is unclear. Germline values: CDR1 WSHSY, CDR2 SAAADI. Trimming shortened V by 8 bases and J by 6 bases, and 7 bases separated the two germline ends. CDR3 length: 11 residues.

The chain carries TRBV2 and TRBJ1-2; 7 nucleotides align to TRBD1. CDR1 and CDR2 from the germline V gene are SNHLY and FYNNEI. The CDR3 covers 18 residues. The V segment lost 6 bases and the J segment 5 bases; nucleotides outside the gene matches: 21. The CDR3 DNA sequence: TGTGCCAGCAGCATCAACATCCCCCCGGGACAGAATTTTTATGGCTACACCTTC. This sequence encodes CASSINIPPGQNFYGYTF.

This sequence joins TRBV6-6 and TRBJ2-7; D might be TRBD2 (6 bases). Trimming cost V 2 bases and J 2 bases, with 10 bases left between them. From germline, CDR1 is MNHNY and CDR2 SVGAGI (reference sequence). CDR3 size: 14 residues. CDR3 residues: CASSYRPGAYEQYF. The DNA for the CDR3 is TGTGCCAGCAGTTACCGACCGGGGGCCTACGAGCAGTACTTC.

The CDR3 DNA follows: TGTGCCAGCAGCTTTGGCAGAGATGAAAAACTGTTTTTT. Protein product: CASSFGRDEKLFF. The chain has TRBV7-8 and TRBJ1-4, with no clear D. This CDR3 region has 13 residues. The ends were cut back, 3 bases at V and 6 bases at J, with 8 bases in the middle. Germline V gives CDR1 SGHVS, CDR2 FQNEAQ.

The rearrangement links TRBV5-4 to TRBJ1-6; 8 bases match TRBD1. This CDR3 is built from 15 residues. Germline V lookup: CDR1 SGHNT, CDR2 YYREEE (reference sequence). V lost 1 base and J lost 7; bases outside the gene matches: 4. In DNA form, the CDR3 reads TGTGCCAGCAGCTTGCCCAGGGGGCAAAATTCACCCCTCCACTTT. It encodes CASSLPRGQNSPLHF.

In the case of this clone: Germline and junction disagree at one end, which may indicate a read error. The J gene is TRBJ2-7, the V gene TRBV7-7; 10 nucleotides match TRBD2. The CDR3 runs 17 residues. Germline CDR1 and CDR2: SSHAT and FNYEAQ (reference sequence). The CDR3 sequence: CASSPLTSGVSSYEQYF. In DNA, the CDR3 is TGTGCTAGCAGCCCCCTAACTAGCGGGGTTTCCTCCTACGAGCAGTACTTC. Full variable domain (outside the CDR3, taken from reference TRBV7-7 and TRBJ2-7): GAGVSQSPRYKVTKRGQDVTLRCDPISSHATLYWYQQALGQGPEFLTYFNYEAQPDKSGLPSDRFSAERPEGSISTLTIQRTEQRDSAMYRCASSPLTSGVSSYEQYFGPGTRLTVT.

The chain's CDR3 is CASSSLGLGQETQYF. In DNA, the CDR3 is TGTGCCAGCAGCTCTCTAGGGCTCGGCCAAGAGACCCAGTACTTC. The chain is built from TRBV13 and TRBJ2-5; D unresolved. The germline CDR1 and CDR2 sequences are PRHDT and FYEKMQ (reference sequence). The V end lost 4 bases, the J end lost 1 base, and 13 bases lay between the germline ends. This CDR3 region has 15 residues.

The V call is TRBV11-2, the J call TRBJ1-4; TRBD1 might be the D (6 bases). This CDR3 spans 15 amino acids. V was clipped by 6 bases and J by 5 bases, with 16 bases between them. Germline-derived CDR1 and CDR2 are SGHAT and FQNNGV. The CDR3 protein is CASSLVRGLNEKLFF. The DNA for the CDR3 is TGTGCCAGCAGTCTAGTTCGGGGGCTAAATGAAAAACTGTTTTTT.

This rearrangement joins TRBV28 to TRBJ1-2; D gene ambiguous. The CDR3 runs to 13 residues. The germline CDR1 and CDR2 sequences are MDHEN and SYDVKM. V lost 6 bases, J lost 4 bases, and 12 bases lay in between. The CDR3 spells CASSLQPAYGYTF. DNA for the CDR3: TGTGCCAGCAGCTTACAGCCCGCCTATGGCTACACCTTC.

In this sample, this clone turned up once. The chain joins TRBV4-2 to TRBJ2-5, with D perhaps being TRBD1 or TRBD2 (6 bases each). The CDR3 is made up of 16 amino acids. V shed 0 bases and J shed 2 bases, with 13 bases lying between them. Germline loops: CDR1 LGHNA, CDR2 YNFKEQ. Here the CDR3 reads CASSQEWGAGQETQYF. The CDR3 region has the DNA TGTGCCAGCAGCCAAGAGTGGGGGGCCGGGCAAGAGACCCAGTACTTC.

This clone was observed a handful of times. The chain employs TRBV10-2 and TRBJ2-7; 9 positions agree with TRBD1. CDR3 length equals 13 residues. Trimming removed 10 bases from V and 7 bases from J; junction bases left unmatched: 11. CDR1 and CDR2 (germline): WSHSY, SAAADI. The DNA for the CDR3 is TGCGCCATCGCCGGGACAGGGTCTCGAGAGCAGTACTTC. The encoded protein is CAIAGTGSREQYF.

The chain uses TRBV19 and TRBJ2-5; TRBD1 is a possible D gene (6 bases). The CDR3 has 13 residues. V lost 6 bases to trimming and J lost 7 bases, with 15 bases between them. The germline CDR1 and CDR2 sequences are LNHDA and SQIVND (reference sequence). This CDR3 reads CASRPTGMGTQYF. DNA of the CDR3: TGTGCCAGTAGACCCACAGGGATGGGGACCCAGTACTTC.

This clone was detected a few times. This CDR3 reads CASSLGWTDQETQYF. The CDR3 nucleotides are TGTGCCAGCAGCCTGGGGTGGACGGACCAAGAGACCCAGTACTTC. The rearrangement links TRBV5-5 to TRBJ2-5; the D is unclear. The CDR3 covers 15 residues. V was pared by 4 bases and J by 0 bases, with 13 bases between. The germline CDR1 and CDR2 sequences are SGHKS and YYEKEE (reference sequence).

J is TRBJ1-2 and V is TRBV6-1; D unresolved. Trimming left V 6 bases short and J 4 bases short, with 12 bases between. Germline assignment: CDR1 MNHNS and CDR2 SASEGT. The CDR3 is 13 residues long. The CDR3 loop is CASRQTASYGYTF. CDR3 DNA: TGTGCCAGCAGGCAGACGGCAAGCTATGGCTACACCTTC.

The gene calls are TRBV25-1 and TRBJ2-5, with TRBD1 matching over 7 bases. CDR3 length equals 13 residues. Unmatched junction bases numbered 7, after V lost 6 bases and J lost 6 bases. From germline, CDR1 is MGHDK and CDR2 SYGVNS. CDR3 in amino acids: CASRRGHGKTQYF. For the CDR3, the DNA is TGTGCCAGCAGAAGGGGGCACGGAAAGACCCAGTACTTC. The complete variable domain, with remaining parts taken from reference TRBV25-1 and TRBJ2-5, reads EADIYQTPRYLVIGTGKKITLECSQTMGHDKMYWYQQDPGMELHLIHYSYGVNSTEKGDLSSESTVSRIRTEHFPLTLESARPSHTSQYLCASRRGHGKTQYFGPGTRLLVL.